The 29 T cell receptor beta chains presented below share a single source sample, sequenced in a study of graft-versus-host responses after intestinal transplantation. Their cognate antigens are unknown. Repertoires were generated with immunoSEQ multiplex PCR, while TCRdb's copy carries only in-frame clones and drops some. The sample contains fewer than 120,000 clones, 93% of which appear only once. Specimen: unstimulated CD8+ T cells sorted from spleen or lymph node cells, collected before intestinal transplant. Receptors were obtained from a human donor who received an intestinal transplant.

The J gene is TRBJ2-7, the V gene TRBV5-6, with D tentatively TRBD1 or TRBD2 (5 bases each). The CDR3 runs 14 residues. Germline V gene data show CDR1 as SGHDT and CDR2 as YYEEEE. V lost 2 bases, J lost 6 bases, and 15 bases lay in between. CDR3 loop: CASSFGARVAEQYF. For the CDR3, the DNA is TGTGCCAGCAGCTTCGGGGCCAGGGTAGCCGAGCAGTACTTC.

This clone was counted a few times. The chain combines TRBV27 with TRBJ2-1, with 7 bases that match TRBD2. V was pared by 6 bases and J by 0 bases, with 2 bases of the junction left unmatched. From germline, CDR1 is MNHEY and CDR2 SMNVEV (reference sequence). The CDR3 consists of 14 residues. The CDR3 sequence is CASRLADSYNEQFF. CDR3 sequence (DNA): TGTGCCAGCAGGCTAGCGGACTCCTACAATGAGCAGTTCTTC.

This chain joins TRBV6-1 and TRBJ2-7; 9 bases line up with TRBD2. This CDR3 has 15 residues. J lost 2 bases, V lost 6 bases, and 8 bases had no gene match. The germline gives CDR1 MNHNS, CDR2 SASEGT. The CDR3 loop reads CASRMTSGLTYEQYF. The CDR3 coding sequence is TGTGCCAGCAGAATGACTAGCGGATTAACCTACGAGCAGTACTTC.

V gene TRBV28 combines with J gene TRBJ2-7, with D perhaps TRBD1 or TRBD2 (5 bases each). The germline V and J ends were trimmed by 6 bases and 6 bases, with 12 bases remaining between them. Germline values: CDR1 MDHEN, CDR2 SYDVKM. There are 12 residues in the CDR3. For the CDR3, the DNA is TGTGCCAGCAGCACCGGGGCGAGCGAGCAGTACTTC. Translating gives CASSTGASEQYF.

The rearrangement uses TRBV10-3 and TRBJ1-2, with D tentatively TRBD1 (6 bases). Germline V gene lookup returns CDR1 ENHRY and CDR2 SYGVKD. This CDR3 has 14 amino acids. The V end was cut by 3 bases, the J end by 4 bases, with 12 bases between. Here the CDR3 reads CAISDEGGPYGYTF. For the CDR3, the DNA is TGTGCCATCAGTGATGAGGGGGGACCCTATGGCTACACCTTC.

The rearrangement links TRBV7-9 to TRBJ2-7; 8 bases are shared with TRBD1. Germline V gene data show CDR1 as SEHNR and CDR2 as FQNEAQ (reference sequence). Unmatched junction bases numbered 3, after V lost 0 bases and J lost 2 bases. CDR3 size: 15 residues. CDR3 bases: TGTGCCAGCAGCTTAGCCGGGACAGGACCCTACGAGCAGTACTTC. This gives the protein CASSLAGTGPYEQYF. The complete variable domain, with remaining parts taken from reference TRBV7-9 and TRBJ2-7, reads DTGVSQNPRHKITKRGQNVTFRCDPISEHNRLYWYRQTLGQGPEFLTYFQNEAQLEKSRLLSDRFSAERPKGSFSTLEIQRTEQGDSAMYLCASSLAGTGPYEQYFGPGTRLTVT.

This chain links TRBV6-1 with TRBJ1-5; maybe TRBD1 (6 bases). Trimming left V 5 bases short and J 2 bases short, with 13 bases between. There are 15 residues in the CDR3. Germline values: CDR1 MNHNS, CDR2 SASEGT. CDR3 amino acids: CASSPGAPGNQPQHF. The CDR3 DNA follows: TGTGCCAGCAGTCCAGGGGCCCCGGGCAATCAGCCCCAGCATTTT.

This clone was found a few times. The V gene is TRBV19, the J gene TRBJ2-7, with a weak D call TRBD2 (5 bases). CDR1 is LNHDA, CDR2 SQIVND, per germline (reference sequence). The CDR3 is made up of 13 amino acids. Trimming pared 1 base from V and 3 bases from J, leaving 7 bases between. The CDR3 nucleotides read TGTGCCAGTAGTATAGTGGGGAGCTACGAGCAGTACTTC. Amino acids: CASSIVGSYEQYF.

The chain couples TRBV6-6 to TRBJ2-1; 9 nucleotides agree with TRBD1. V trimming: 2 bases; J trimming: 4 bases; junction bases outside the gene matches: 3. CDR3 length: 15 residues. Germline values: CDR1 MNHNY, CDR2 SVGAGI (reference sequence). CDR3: CASSYRQGGYNEQFF. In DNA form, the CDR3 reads TGTGCCAGCAGTTACCGACAGGGGGGGTACAATGAGCAGTTCTTC.

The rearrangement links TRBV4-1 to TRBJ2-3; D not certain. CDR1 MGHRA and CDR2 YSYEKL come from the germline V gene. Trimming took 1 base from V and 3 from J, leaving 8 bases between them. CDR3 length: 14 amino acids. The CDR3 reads CASSQGPATDTQYF. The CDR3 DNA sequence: TGCGCCAGCAGCCAAGGGCCAGCGACAGATACGCAGTATTTT.

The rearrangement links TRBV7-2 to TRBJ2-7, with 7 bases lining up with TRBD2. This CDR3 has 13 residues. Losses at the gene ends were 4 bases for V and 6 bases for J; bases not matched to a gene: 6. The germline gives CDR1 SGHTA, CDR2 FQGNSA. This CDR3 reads CASSWSGRGEQYF. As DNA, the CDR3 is TGTGCCAGCAGCTGGTCAGGGAGGGGCGAGCAGTACTTC.

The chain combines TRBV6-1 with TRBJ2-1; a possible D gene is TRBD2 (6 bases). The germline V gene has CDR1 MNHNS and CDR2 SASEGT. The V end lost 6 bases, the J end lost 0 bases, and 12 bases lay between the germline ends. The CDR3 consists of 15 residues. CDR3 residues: CASREDGSSYNEQFF. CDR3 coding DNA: TGTGCCAGCAGAGAGGACGGGAGCTCCTACAATGAGCAGTTCTTC.

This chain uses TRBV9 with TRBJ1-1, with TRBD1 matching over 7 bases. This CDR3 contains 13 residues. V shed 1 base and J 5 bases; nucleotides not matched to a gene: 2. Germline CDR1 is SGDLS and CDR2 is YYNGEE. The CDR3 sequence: CASSVTGVTEAFF. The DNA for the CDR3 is TGTGCCAGCAGCGTAACAGGGGTGACTGAAGCTTTCTTT.

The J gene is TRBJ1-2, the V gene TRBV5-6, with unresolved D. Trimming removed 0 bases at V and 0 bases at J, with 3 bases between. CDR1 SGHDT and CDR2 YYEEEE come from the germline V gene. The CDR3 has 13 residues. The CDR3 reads CASSLGSNYGYTF. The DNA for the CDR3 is TGTGCCAGCAGCTTGGGTTCTAACTATGGCTACACCTTC.

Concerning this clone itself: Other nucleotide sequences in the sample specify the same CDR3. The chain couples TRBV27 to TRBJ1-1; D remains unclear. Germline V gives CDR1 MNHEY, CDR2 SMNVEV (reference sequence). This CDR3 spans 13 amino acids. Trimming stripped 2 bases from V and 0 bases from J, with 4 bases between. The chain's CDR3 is CASSLSLNTEAFF. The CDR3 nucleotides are TGTGCCAGCAGTTTAAGCCTGAACACTGAAGCTTTCTTT.

DNA for the CDR3: TGTGCCAGCAGCTTATGGACGGTCTATGGCTACACCTTC. It specifies CASSLWTVYGYTF. V usage is TRBV7-9 and J usage is TRBJ1-2; D not resolved. This CDR3 has 13 amino acids. Trimming removed 2 bases from V and 4 bases from J, with 8 bases in between. The germline CDR1 and CDR2 sequences are SEHNR and FQNEAQ (reference sequence).

CDR3 bases: TGTGCCAGCAGTTTCGGCGCAGGGAACTCCTACGAGCAGTACTTC. The encoded protein is CASSFGAGNSYEQYF. The chain uses TRBV27 and TRBJ2-7, with D tentatively TRBD1 (5 bases). Germline V gene sequence: CDR1 MNHEY, CDR2 SMNVEV (reference sequence). The CDR3 spans 15 residues. The V end was cut by 3 bases, the J end by 0 bases, with 12 bases between.

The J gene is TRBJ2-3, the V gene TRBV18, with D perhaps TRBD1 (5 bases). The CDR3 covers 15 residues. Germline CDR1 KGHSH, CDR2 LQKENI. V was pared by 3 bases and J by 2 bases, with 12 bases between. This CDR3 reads CASSPEDSPTDTQYF. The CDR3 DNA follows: TGTGCCAGCTCACCTGAAGACAGTCCCACAGATACGCAGTATTTT.

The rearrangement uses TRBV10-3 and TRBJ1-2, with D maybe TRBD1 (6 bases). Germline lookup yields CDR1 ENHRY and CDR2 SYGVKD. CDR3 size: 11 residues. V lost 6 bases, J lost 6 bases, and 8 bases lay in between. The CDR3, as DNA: TGTGCCATCAGGGCAGGGGATGGCTACACCTTC. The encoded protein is CAIRAGDGYTF.

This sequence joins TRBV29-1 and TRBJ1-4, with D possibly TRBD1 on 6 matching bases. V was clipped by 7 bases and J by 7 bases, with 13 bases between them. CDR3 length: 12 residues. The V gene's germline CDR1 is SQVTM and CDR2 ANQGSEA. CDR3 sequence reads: CSAWDIGEKLFF. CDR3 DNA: TGCAGCGCCTGGGACATCGGTGAAAAACTGTTTTTT.

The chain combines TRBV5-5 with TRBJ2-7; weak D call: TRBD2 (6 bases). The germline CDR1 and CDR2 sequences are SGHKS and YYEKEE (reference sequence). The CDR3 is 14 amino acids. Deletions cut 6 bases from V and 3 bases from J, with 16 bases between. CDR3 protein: CASTPGTRGYEQYF. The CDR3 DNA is TGTGCCAGCACCCCGGGGACGCGGGGCTACGAGCAGTACTTC.

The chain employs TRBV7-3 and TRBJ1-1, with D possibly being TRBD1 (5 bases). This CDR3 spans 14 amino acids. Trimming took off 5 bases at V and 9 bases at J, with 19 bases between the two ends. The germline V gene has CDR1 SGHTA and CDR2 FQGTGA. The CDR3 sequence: CASSPMGTVDKAFF. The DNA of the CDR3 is TGTGCCAGCAGCCCTATGGGAACCGTGGACAAAGCTTTCTTT.

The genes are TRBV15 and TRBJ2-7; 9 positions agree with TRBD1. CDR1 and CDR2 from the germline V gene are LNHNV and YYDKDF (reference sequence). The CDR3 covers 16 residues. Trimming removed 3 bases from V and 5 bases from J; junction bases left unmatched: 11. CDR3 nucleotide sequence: TGTGCCACCAGCAGTGTGGGACAGGGCGAAACCCACGAGCAGTACTTC. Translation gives CATSSVGQGETHEQYF.

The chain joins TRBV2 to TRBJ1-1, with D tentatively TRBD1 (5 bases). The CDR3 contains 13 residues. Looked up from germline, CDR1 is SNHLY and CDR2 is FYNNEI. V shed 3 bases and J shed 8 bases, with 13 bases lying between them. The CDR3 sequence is CASSDTGLEEAFF. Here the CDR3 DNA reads TGTGCCAGCAGTGATACGGGGCTCGAGGAAGCTTTCTTT.

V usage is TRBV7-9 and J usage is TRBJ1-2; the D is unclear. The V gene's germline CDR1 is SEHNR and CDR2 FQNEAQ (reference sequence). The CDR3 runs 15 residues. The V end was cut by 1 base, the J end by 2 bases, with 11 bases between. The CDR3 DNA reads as TGTGCCAGCAGCTTAGGACATTCAGCAAACTATGGCTACACCTTC. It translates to CASSLGHSANYGYTF.

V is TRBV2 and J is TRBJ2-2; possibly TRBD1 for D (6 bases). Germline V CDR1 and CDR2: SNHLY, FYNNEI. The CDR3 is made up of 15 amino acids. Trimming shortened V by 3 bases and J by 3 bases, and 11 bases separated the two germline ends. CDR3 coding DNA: TGTGCCAGCAGTGATAGACAGGTGGACACCGGGGAGCTGTTTTTT. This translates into CASSDRQVDTGELFF.

The CDR3 DNA reads as TGCGCCAGCGGCGGGAGCGAAACTAGCACAGATACGCAGTATTTT. It translates to CASGGSETSTDTQYF. The chain has TRBV10-1 and TRBJ2-3, with 7 bases fitting TRBD2. V lost 8 bases and J lost 0; bases outside the gene matches: 8. CDR3 length equals 15 residues. CDR1 WNHNN and CDR2 SYGVQD come from the germline V gene (reference sequence).

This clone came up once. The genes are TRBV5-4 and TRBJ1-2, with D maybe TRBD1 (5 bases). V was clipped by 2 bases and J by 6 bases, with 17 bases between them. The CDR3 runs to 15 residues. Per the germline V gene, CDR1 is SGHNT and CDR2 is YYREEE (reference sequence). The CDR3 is CASSFGTGAGDGYTF. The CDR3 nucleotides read TGTGCCAGCAGCTTTGGGACCGGCGCCGGAGATGGCTACACCTTC.

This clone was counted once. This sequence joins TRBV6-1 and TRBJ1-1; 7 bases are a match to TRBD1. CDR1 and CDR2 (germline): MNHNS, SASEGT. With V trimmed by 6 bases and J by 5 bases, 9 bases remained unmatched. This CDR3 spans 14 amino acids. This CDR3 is CASRPQGSTTEAFF. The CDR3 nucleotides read TGTGCCAGCAGACCACAGGGGTCAACGACTGAAGCTTTCTTT.